The entry that follows covers one TCR beta chain sequence. As yet, its antigen is unknown. Cultured CD4+ T cells had their DNA profiled by the Oncomine TCR Beta short-read assay. TCRdb itself ran the PCR reads through MiXCR, one entry per CDR3 protein. The sample comprises some 16,000 distinct CDR3 sequences, roughly half of which are singletons, and 3% to 4.5% rests with the top ten. The treatment: roughly ten-day PBMC culture with coronavirus spike peptide pools or control peptides (ViraFEST assay). The sample comes from a study of vaccination and CD4 T cells after COVID-19. The CDR3 totals 15 residues. V was shortened by 0 bases and J by 3 bases, with 15 bases between the two germline ends. Germline-derived CDR1 and CDR2 are DFQATT and SNEGSKA (reference sequence).

The TCR originated in a human donor who had recovered from COVID-19. The chain links TRBV20-1 to TRBJ2-7; D tentatively fits TRBD1 or TRBD2 (6 bases each). The sequences come from CD4+ T cells from blood, cultured in vitro, collected before SARS-CoV-2 vaccination. The CDR3 nucleotides are TGCAGTGCTAGAGATCCGGGGGCGGCCGGCTACGAGCAGTACTTC. Its translation: CSARDPGAAGYEQYF.